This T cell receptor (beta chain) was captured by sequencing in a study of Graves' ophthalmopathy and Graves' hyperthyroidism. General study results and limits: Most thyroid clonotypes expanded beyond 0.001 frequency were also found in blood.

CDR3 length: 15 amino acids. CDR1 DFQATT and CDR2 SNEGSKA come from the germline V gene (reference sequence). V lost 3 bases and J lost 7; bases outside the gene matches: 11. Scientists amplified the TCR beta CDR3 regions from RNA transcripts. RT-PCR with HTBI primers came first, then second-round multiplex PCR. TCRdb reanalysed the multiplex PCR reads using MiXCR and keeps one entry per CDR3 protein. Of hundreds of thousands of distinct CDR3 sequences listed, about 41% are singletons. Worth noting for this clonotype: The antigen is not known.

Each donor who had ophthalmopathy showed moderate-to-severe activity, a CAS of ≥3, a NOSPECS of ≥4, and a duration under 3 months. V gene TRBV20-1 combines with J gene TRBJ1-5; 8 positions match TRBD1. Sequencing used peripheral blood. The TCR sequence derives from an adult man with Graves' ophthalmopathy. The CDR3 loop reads CSASYGQGVQQPQHF. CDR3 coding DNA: TGCAGTGCTAGCTACGGACAGGGCGTTCAGCAGCCCCAGCATTTT.